The 14 T cell receptor beta chains below were found in one sample sequenced in a study of shared clonotypes between healthy human individuals. This table comes from immunoSEQ multiplex PCR, and its TCRdb copy is limited to in-frame clones, with some not included. Here the sample spans about 820,000 clones, over 90% being singletons. Selected positively for CCR7 and CD45RO-negative, naive CD8 cells excluded terminally differentiated effector memory CD45RA+ cells. The source material was naive CD8+ T cells sorted from blood. These TCRs come from a man aged 25 to 40 in good health.

The chain combines TRBV7-9 with TRBJ2-7; 13 nucleotides line up with TRBD2. The CDR3 has 15 residues. Trimming cost V 5 bases and J 5 bases; bases outside gene matches: 6. Germline CDR1 is SEHNR and CDR2 is FQNEAQ (reference sequence). As DNA, the CDR3 is TGTGCCAGCAGCCTCGGACTAGCGGGAGACCACGAGCAGTACTTC. Translating gives CASSLGLAGDHEQYF.

The chain is built from TRBV7-8 and TRBJ2-2; 7 positions match TRBD1. J gave up 4 bases and V 5 bases, and 10 bases lay outside the gene matches. The CDR3 contains 16 residues. Germline lookup yields CDR1 SGHVS and CDR2 FQNEAQ. The CDR3 region is CASSHFDRASTGELFF. The CDR3, as DNA: TGTGCCAGCAGCCATTTCGACAGGGCCAGCACCGGGGAGCTGTTTTTT.

The CDR3 nucleotides are TGTGCCAGCAGGGCGGGGGCCACCCCCGACTACGAGCAGTACTTC. Translated, it gives CASRAGATPDYEQYF. The chain carries TRBV7-8 and TRBJ2-7; TRBD2 might be the D (7 bases). This CDR3 is 15 amino acids long. Trimming took 6 bases from V and 3 from J, leaving 18 bases between them. The germline V gene encodes CDR1 SGHVS and CDR2 FQNEAQ.

This sequence joins TRBV5-4 and TRBJ1-5; D is undetermined. The length of the CDR3 is 13 residues. V dropped 4 bases and J dropped 3 bases, with 8 bases sitting between them. Germline-derived CDR1 and CDR2 are SGHNT and YYREEE (reference sequence). The CDR3 sequence is CASSQDTNQPQHF. The CDR3 coding sequence is TGTGCCAGCAGCCAAGACACCAATCAGCCCCAGCATTTT. Full variable domain (missing parts from reference TRBV5-4 and TRBJ1-5): ETGVTQSPTHLIKTRGQQVTLRCSSQSGHNTVSWYQQALGQGPQFIFQYYREEENGRGNFPPRFSGLQFPNYSSELNVNALELDDSALYLCASSQDTNQPQHFGDGTRLSIL.

The V gene is TRBV19, the J gene TRBJ1-1; D ambiguous. CDR1 LNHDA and CDR2 SQIVND come from the germline V gene (reference sequence). The V end was cut by 5 bases, the J end by 1 base, with 8 bases between. There are 13 residues in the CDR3. CDR3 residues: CASSPRPNTEAFF. CDR3 nucleotides: TGTGCCAGTAGTCCCCGGCCGAACACTGAAGCTTTCTTT. Full variable domain (outside the CDR3, taken from reference TRBV19 and TRBJ1-1): DGGITQSPKYLFRKEGQNVTLSCEQNLNHDAMYWYRQDPGQGLRLIYYSQIVNDFQKGDIAEGYSVSREKKESFPLTVTSAQKNPTAFYLCASSPRPNTEAFFGQGTRLTVV.

The chain is built from TRBV27 and TRBJ1-2; no clear D. The V gene lost 6 bases and the J gene lost 4 bases, with 18 bases spanning the gap. The CDR3 extends over 15 amino acids. Germline lookup yields CDR1 MNHEY and CDR2 SMNVEV (reference sequence). CDR3 in DNA: TGTGCCAGCAGCCAACTCAATCCAGGTGGCTATGGCTACACCTTC. Translation: CASSQLNPGGYGYTF.

To note about this clone: The sample holds other DNA sequences that translate to the same CDR3. The chain is built from TRBV12-5 and TRBJ2-3, with a weak D call TRBD1 (6 bases). Germline values: CDR1 LGHNT, CDR2 FRNRAP. The CDR3 spans 15 residues. Between the trimmed V and J ends, which lost 2 bases and 7 bases, there was a span of 16 bases. CDR3 nucleotide sequence: TGTGCTAGTGGTTTGACGCCAACAGGGCTAAATACGCAGTATTTT. It specifies CASGLTPTGLNTQYF.

The chain uses TRBV29-1 and TRBJ2-7, with 10 bases fitting TRBD1. This CDR3 is built from 15 residues. Trimming cost V 6 bases and J 5 bases; bases outside gene matches: 13. Germline V gene lookup returns CDR1 SQVTM and CDR2 ANQGSEA. This CDR3 reads CSVAGIGTGDHEQYF. DNA of the CDR3: TGCAGCGTGGCGGGCATTGGGACAGGGGACCACGAGCAGTACTTC.

The chain carries TRBV7-9 and TRBJ2-5, with TRBD1 identical over 10 bases. Trimming removed 5 bases from V and 4 bases from J; junction bases left unmatched: 4. The CDR3 length is 14 residues. Germline assignment: CDR1 SEHNR and CDR2 FQNEAQ (reference sequence). CDR3 amino acids: CASSPGQGRETQYF. The CDR3 DNA is TGTGCCAGCAGCCCGGGACAGGGGAGAGAGACCCAGTACTTC.

V gene TRBV28 combines with J gene TRBJ1-1; tentative D call: TRBD1 (5 bases). The CDR3 is 14 residues long. V lost 6 bases and J 5 bases, leaving 16 bases between the germline ends. Per the germline V gene, CDR1 is MDHEN and CDR2 is SYDVKM. The CDR3 spells CASSRPQGETEAFF. As DNA, the CDR3 is TGTGCCAGCAGCCGTCCCCAGGGAGAAACTGAAGCTTTCTTT.

The chain uses TRBV9 and TRBJ2-1, with TRBD2 identical over 7 bases. Germline-derived CDR1 and CDR2 are SGDLS and YYNGEE. The CDR3 is 15 amino acids. V dropped 1 base and J dropped 3; count of bases not matched to a gene: 4. CDR3 protein: CASSVLAELYNEQFF. DNA of the CDR3: TGTGCCAGCAGCGTACTAGCGGAGCTCTACAATGAGCAGTTCTTC.

This chain uses TRBV6-1 with TRBJ2-3, with D unresolved. With 4 bases removed from V and 4 bases from J, the gap between germline ends came to 12 bases. The germline V gene has CDR1 MNHNS and CDR2 SASEGT. The CDR3 spans 14 residues. The CDR3 protein is CASSAQSVADTQYF. As DNA, the CDR3 is TGTGCCAGCAGTGCACAGAGTGTCGCAGATACGCAGTATTTT.

This rearrangement joins TRBV7-9 to TRBJ1-1, with 11 bases identical to TRBD1. The CDR3 is 17 residues long. V shed 3 bases, J shed 2 bases, and the junction held 8 bases outside the gene matches. CDR1 is SEHNR and CDR2 is FQNEAQ in the germline V gene (reference sequence). CDR3 amino acids: CASSFPWTGGSNTEAFF. The CDR3 DNA reads as TGTGCCAGCAGCTTCCCATGGACAGGGGGCTCCAACACTGAAGCTTTCTTT.

The rearrangement joins TRBV7-9 to TRBJ2-7; 9 bases are a match to TRBD1. CDR1 is SEHNR, CDR2 FQNEAQ, per germline (reference sequence). V was clipped by 5 bases and J by 3 bases; unmatched bases: 8. This CDR3 comprises 15 residues. The CDR3 nucleotides read TGTGCCAGCAGCACGTCGACAGGGGGGAGCTACGAGCAGTACTTC. This codes for CASSTSTGGSYEQYF.